Given below is one T cell receptor beta chain in context. The study drew participants aged about 18 to 95 years from roughly 25 US areas. As processed by the authors: Amplifying reference gene primers gave estimates of nucleated cell counts. Sequencing was performed with immunoSEQ multiplex PCR; in TCRdb, only in-frame clones are kept and a portion is missing. That table furnishes V, J and clone size, whereas the DNA furnished D and trimming. The sample carries roughly 380,000 clones, approximately 91% recorded once. Germline-derived CDR1 and CDR2 are SGHRS and YFSETQ. Trimming removed 3 bases at V and 0 bases at J, with 10 bases between. The CDR3 has 15 residues. These data originate in a study of blood T cell repertoires in COVID-19.

V usage is TRBV5-1 and J usage is TRBJ2-1, with D perhaps matching TRBD1 (5 bases). The sample comprised PBMCs or T cells enriched from blood (not recorded which). The sequence came from a woman between 25 and 40 years old who had been exposed to COVID-19. The CDR3 protein is CASSSTVSSYNEQFF. DNA of the CDR3: TGCGCCAGCAGCTCGACAGTTAGCTCCTACAATGAGCAGTTCTTC.